This T cell receptor (beta chain) was captured in a study of T cells in Graves' hyperthyroidism and ophthalmopathy. Study results and caveats: Blood also showed most of the thyroid clonotypes that were expanded above 0.001.

Germline V gene data show CDR1 as WNHNN and CDR2 as SYGVQD (reference sequence). V lost 0 bases, J lost 5 bases, and 3 bases stayed unmatched. The CDR3 spans 14 residues. Comment on this clonotype: Its antigen is as yet unknown.

TCR beta CDR3 region amplification was performed from RNA transcripts. TCR CDR3 regions were first amplified by RT-PCR with HTBI primers. MiXCR was run by TCRdb on the multiplex PCR reads, yielding one entry per CDR3 protein. The data contain around 500,000 distinct CDR3 sequences, about 16% of them singletons. Ophthalmopathy patients showed a Clinical Activity Score of at least 3, NOSPECS grade of at least 4 and duration under 3 months. The sequenced sample was blood. V is TRBV10-1 and J is TRBJ2-5; 7 bases agree with TRBD1. The receptor was derived from a young woman with Graves' ophthalmopathy. CDR3 coding DNA: TGCGCCAGCAGTGAGTCGACAGGGCGGGAGACCCAGTACTTC. Its protein is CASSESTGRETQYF.